This T cell receptor (beta chain) emerged from a study of CD8+ T cells in alopecia areata. Germline V gene lookup returns CDR1 MNHDT and CDR2 YYDKIL. There are 13 residues in the CDR3. Remarks on this clone: The listed genes are named as in mouse. Read coverage stops 4 residues before the CDR3 terminus; the germline J gene supplies the remainder.

Extracted RNA was reverse transcribed, and the resulting cDNA served as sequencing template. The assay was immunoSEQ multiplex PCR, and TCRdb's table has in-frame clones only and misses some. Observed in the sample are around 100,000 clones, none of them singletons. The sample comprised lesional skin. This clonotype was obtained from a C3H/HeJ mouse with alopecia areata. Mouse strain MHC haplotype: H2-k. The chain is built from TRBV17 and TRBJ1-1; tentative D call: TRBD1 (6 bases). The CDR3 spells CASSKGGAGEVFF. The sequenced part of the CDR3 DNA is TGTGCTAGCAGTAAGGGGGGGGCTGGA. The full variable domain, completed using reference TRBV17 and TRBJ1-1, is DTTVKQNPRYKLARVGKPVNLICSQTMNHDTMYWYQKKPNQAPKLLLFYYDKILNREADTFEKFQSSRPNNSFCSLYIGSAGLEYSAMYLCASSKGGAGEVFFGKGTRLTVV.